This note documents a single TCR beta chain sequence. No antigen is known for it. CDR3 length: 16 amino acids. The germline CDR1 and CDR2 sequences are MNHNY and SVGAGI (reference sequence). Trimming took 0 bases from V and 7 from J, leaving 15 bases between them. Donors came from a validation cohort of over 100 subjects, distinct from the first 666-subject cohort. The source of the sample is a study of cytomegalovirus exposure and HLA in healthy donors. Study overall: The 95 to 150 validation repertoires and the approximately 630 first-cohort repertoires shared a platform, a later analysis reported. Study-level findings and limits: The TCR clusters that emerged in the first cohort tended, a later analysis found, to co-occur in the 120 or so validation repertoires. TCR beta chains numbering approximately 150 were designated cytomegalovirus-associated.

Clones were read by immunoSEQ multiplex PCR, and TCRdb kept only the in-frame ones, dropping some. This sample has approximately 140,000 clones; approximately 84% occur once, and the top ten carry almost 1.5%. The clonotype originates from a woman in her thirties in good health and CMV-seronegative. The chain is built from TRBV6-6 and TRBJ1-4; D possibly corresponds to TRBD1 (6 bases). The source material was PBMCs. CDR3 region: CASSYSSGAFGEKLFF. In nucleotides, the CDR3 is TGTGCCAGCAGTTACTCGTCAGGGGCCTTTGGTGAAAAACTGTTTTTT.